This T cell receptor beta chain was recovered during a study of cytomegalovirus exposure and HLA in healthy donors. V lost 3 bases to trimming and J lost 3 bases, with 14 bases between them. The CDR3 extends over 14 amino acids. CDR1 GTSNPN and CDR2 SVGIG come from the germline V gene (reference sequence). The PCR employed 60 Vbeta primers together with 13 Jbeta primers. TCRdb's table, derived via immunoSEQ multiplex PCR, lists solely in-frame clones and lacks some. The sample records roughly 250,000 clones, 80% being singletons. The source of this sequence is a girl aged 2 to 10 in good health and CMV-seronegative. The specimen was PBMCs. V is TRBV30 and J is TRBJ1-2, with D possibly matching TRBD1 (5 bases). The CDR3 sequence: CAWSLMDKDYGYTF. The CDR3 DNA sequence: TGTGCCTGGAGCTTAATGGACAAAGACTATGGCTACACCTTC.